This T cell receptor beta chain was sequenced during a study of T cells in Graves' hyperthyroidism and ophthalmopathy. Amplified TCR beta CDR3 regions derived from RNA transcripts. RT-PCR in the first round (using the HTBI primer set) targeted the TCR CDR3. TCRdb independently ran MiXCR on the multiplex PCR reads; one entry per CDR3 protein. The sample records fewer than 550,000 distinct CDR3 sequences, 15% to 19% being singletons. This clonotype has a count of ten or more. The CDR3 runs 16 residues. Trimming took 1 base from V and 9 from J, leaving 25 bases between them. Germline CDR1 DFQATT, CDR2 SNEGSKA (reference sequence).

The TCR comes from a woman under 30 with Graves' hyperthyroidism. The sequenced sample was blood. The rearrangement links TRBV20-1 to TRBJ2-7; D is unclear. CDR3 protein: CSARGFIPSSTIRQYF. CDR3 sequence (DNA): TGCAGTGCTAGAGGCTTTATCCCCAGTTCGACCATACGGCAGTACTTC.